These 16 T cell receptor beta chains originate from one sample sequenced in a study of shared clonotypes between healthy human individuals. TCRdb's copy holds only in-frame clones and misses some; the assay was immunoSEQ multiplex PCR. The table includes about 2,100,000 clones, roughly 91% detected once. It was CD45RO-negative cells, positively selected for CCR7, that made up naive CD8 cells, with terminally differentiated effector memory CD45RA+ cells excluded. Sequencing used naive CD8+ T cells from PBMCs. These receptors were obtained from a young man in good health. Some clones in this sample may be carry-over from other donors' samples.

The chain carries TRBV19 and TRBJ2-5, with a tentative D call TRBD1 (6 bases). The length of the CDR3 is 15 residues. From germline, CDR1 is LNHDA and CDR2 SQIVND (reference sequence). With 2 bases removed from V and 5 bases from J, the gap between germline ends came to 15 bases. The CDR3 bases are TGTGCCAGTAGTATAACCAGGGGCAGGGAGGAGACCCAGTACTTC. It encodes CASSITRGREETQYF.

In the case of this clone: Other DNA sequences in the same sample also yield this CDR3. J is TRBJ1-2 and V is TRBV28, with a weak D call TRBD1 (5 bases). The V and J ends lost 7 bases and 4 bases respectively, with 13 bases between them. The CDR3 has 13 residues. In germline, CDR1 is MDHEN, CDR2 SYDVKM. The CDR3 nucleotides read TGTGCCAGCAACCTTCAGGGAACCTATGGCTACACCTTC. Translating it yields CASNLQGTYGYTF.

A few counts support this clone. CDR3 sequence (DNA): TGTGCCACCACACAGAGCCCCTCCTACGAGCAGTACTTC. It encodes CATTQSPSYEQYF. The chain employs TRBV2 and TRBJ2-7; D ambiguous. Germline CDR1 and CDR2: SNHLY and FYNNEI. Trimming cost V 10 bases and J 0 bases, with 13 bases left between them. The CDR3 has 13 amino acids.

The chain couples TRBV28 to TRBJ2-2; TRBD1 aligns across 7 bases. CDR1 is MDHEN and CDR2 is SYDVKM in the germline V gene. V gave up 5 bases and J gave up 4 bases; unmatched junction bases: 7. This CDR3 comprises 15 residues. CDR3 sequence: CASSPRGWGTGELFF. CDR3 nucleotide sequence: TGTGCCAGCAGTCCCAGGGGGTGGGGCACCGGGGAGCTGTTTTTT.

V usage is TRBV7-9 and J usage is TRBJ1-2; unclear D gene. The CDR3 sequence is 14 residues long. V was cut by 3 bases and J by 6 bases, with 14 bases left in between. Germline CDR1 is SEHNR and CDR2 is FQNEAQ (reference sequence). The CDR3 DNA is TGTGCCAGCAGCTTCCCGGGTTCCGCAGATGGCTACACCTTC. It encodes CASSFPGSADGYTF.

To note about this clone: Other DNA sequences in this specimen translate into the identical CDR3. This sequence joins TRBV4-1 and TRBJ2-7; 10 nucleotides line up with TRBD2. This CDR3 is built from 15 residues. The trim removed 3 bases at V and 2 bases at J, leaving 4 bases unmatched. The V gene's germline CDR1 is MGHRA and CDR2 YSYEKL. Here the CDR3 DNA reads TGCGCCAGCAGCCACAGACTAGCGGGCGCCTACGAGCAGTACTTC. Translating gives CASSHRLAGAYEQYF.

CDR3 sequence (DNA): TGTGCCAGCAGCGTGGGACTAGCGGGATACAATGAGCAGTTCTTC. Translating it yields CASSVGLAGYNEQFF. The chain combines TRBV7-9 with TRBJ2-1, with 13 bases matching TRBD2. The germline V gene encodes CDR1 SEHNR and CDR2 FQNEAQ (reference sequence). CDR3 length: 15 amino acids. V lost 5 bases to trimming and J lost 4 bases; unmatched junction nucleotides: 2.

The sample holds one count of this clone. The rearrangement links TRBV2 to TRBJ2-1; TRBD1 aligns across 9 bases. Germline V gene lookup returns CDR1 SNHLY and CDR2 FYNNEI. With V trimmed by 3 bases and J by 0 bases, 3 bases remained unmatched. The CDR3 is made up of 16 amino acids. CDR3 DNA sequence: TGTGCCAGCAGTGATACGGGACAGGGCTCCTACAATGAGCAGTTCTTC. Protein sequence: CASSDTGQGSYNEQFF.

The CDR3 coding sequence is TGTGCCAGCACCACAGGACTAGCGGGGAGCTCAGATACGCAGTATTTT. Protein product: CASTTGLAGSSDTQYF. The V and J genes are TRBV9 and TRBJ2-3; 12 bases fit TRBD2. The V and J ends lost 6 bases and 4 bases, in that order; junction bases with no gene match: 9. The length of the CDR3 is 16 residues. Per the germline V gene, CDR1 is SGDLS and CDR2 is YYNGEE.

CDR3 nucleotide sequence: TGTGCCAGCAGCCAAGGGACAGCTAGCAATCAGCCCCAGCATTTT. Its translation: CASSQGTASNQPQHF. The genes are TRBV27 and TRBJ1-5; 7 bases are a match to TRBD1. This CDR3 spans 15 amino acids. The trim removed 6 bases at V and 0 bases at J, leaving 5 bases unmatched. Germline V lookup: CDR1 MNHEY, CDR2 SMNVEV (reference sequence).

V and J are TRBV13 and TRBJ1-2; D ambiguous. Germline V lookup: CDR1 PRHDT, CDR2 FYEKMQ (reference sequence). Trimming pared 3 bases from V and 5 bases from J, leaving 10 bases between. The CDR3 contains 13 residues. CDR3 region: CASSLRRHYGYTF. CDR3 nucleotides: TGTGCCAGCAGCTTGAGGCGGCATTATGGCTACACCTTC.

The chain couples TRBV5-1 to TRBJ1-1, with D possibly matching TRBD1 (6 bases). V was trimmed by 4 bases and J by 1 base, leaving 11 bases between them. The CDR3 is 14 amino acids. Germline CDR1 reads SGHRS; CDR2 reads YFSETQ. The CDR3 reads CASSDRFRNTEAFF. DNA of the CDR3: TGCGCCAGCAGCGACAGGTTTAGGAACACTGAAGCTTTCTTT.

This rearrangement joins TRBV2 to TRBJ1-3; TRBD1 might be the D (6 bases). The CDR3 totals 15 residues. From germline, CDR1 is SNHLY and CDR2 FYNNEI. V was clipped by 8 bases and J by 4 bases, with 18 bases between them. CDR3 sequence reads: CASLPTGTDGNTIYF. The CDR3 coding sequence is TGTGCCAGCCTACCGACAGGAACCGACGGAAACACCATATATTTT.

This CDR3 is CASSPSPMGESYNEQFF. CDR3 coding DNA: TGTGCCAGCAGCCCATCACCTATGGGGGAATCCTACAATGAGCAGTTCTTC. The V and J genes are TRBV11-2 and TRBJ2-1; TRBD1 or TRBD2 may be the D gene (5 bases each). V was trimmed by 5 bases and J by 1 base, leaving 18 bases between them. The CDR3 spans 17 residues. Germline V gene sequence: CDR1 SGHAT, CDR2 FQNNGV.

The chain recombines TRBV13 with TRBJ2-3; 7 bases are shared with TRBD2. Germline V gene sequence: CDR1 PRHDT, CDR2 FYEKMQ (reference sequence). The CDR3 contains 15 residues. Trimming at V came to 1 base and at J to 4 bases, leaving 5 bases not matched to a gene. CDR3 region: CASSLDAGEADTQYF. CDR3 DNA sequence: TGTGCCAGCAGCTTAGACGCGGGAGAAGCAGATACGCAGTATTTT.

This chain joins TRBV11-1 and TRBJ1-2; 9 nucleotides line up with TRBD1. The germline gives CDR1 SGHAT, CDR2 FQDESV (reference sequence). J gave up 7 bases and V 6 bases, and 15 bases lay outside the gene matches. The CDR3 extends over 16 amino acids. The CDR3 bases are TGTGCCAGCAGAGCCGGACAGGGGACGGCGGGTGGTGGCTACACCTTC. Amino acid sequence: CASRAGQGTAGGGYTF. Supplemented by reference TRBV11-1 and TRBJ1-2, the full variable domain reads EAEVAQSPRYKITEKSQAVAFWCDPISGHATLYWYRQILGQGPELLVQFQDESVVDDSQLPKDRFSAERLKGVDSTLKIQPAELGDSAMYLCASRAGQGTAGGGYTFGSGTRLTVV.